The 5 T cell receptor beta chains below come from one sample, sequenced in a study of monozygotic twins with cystic fibrosis. Profiling relied on immunoSEQ multiplex PCR, and the TCRdb table lists in-frame clones only, not all of them. The sample holds under 10,000 clones, 97% to 99% seen once. The sequenced material came from blood. These receptors originate from a girl aged 2 to 9 with cystic fibrosis.

The chain combines TRBV7-2 with TRBJ2-2; TRBD2 agrees at 11 bases. Germline V CDR1 and CDR2: SGHTA, FQGNSA. Trimming removed 5 bases from V and 6 bases from J; junction bases left unmatched: 11. The CDR3 contains 17 residues. CDR3 region: CASSPPGTSGLSGELFF. The CDR3 region has the DNA TGTGCCAGCAGCCCACCAGGGACTAGCGGACTTTCCGGGGAGCTGTTTTTT.

The chain joins TRBV27 to TRBJ2-1; a weak D match, TRBD1 (7 bases). Germline loops: CDR1 MNHEY, CDR2 SMNVEV (reference sequence). The CDR3 totals 12 residues. V was cut by 4 bases and J by 10 bases, with 11 bases left in between. In DNA, the CDR3 is TGTGCCAGCAGTTCCCCAGGGGGGGAGCAGTTCTTC. It translates to CASSSPGGEQFF.

The chain has TRBV7-9 and TRBJ2-1; D possibly corresponds to TRBD1 (7 bases). Per germline, CDR1 SEHNR and CDR2 FQNEAQ (reference sequence). The CDR3 runs to 15 residues. Trimming removed 5 bases at V and 3 bases at J, with 14 bases between. CDR3 loop: CASSPRQGGYNEQFF. The CDR3 DNA sequence: TGTGCCAGCAGCCCCCGACAGGGAGGCTACAATGAGCAGTTCTTC.

The rearrangement uses TRBV5-1 and TRBJ1-1; TRBD1 agrees at 9 bases. Germline CDR1 is SGHRS and CDR2 is YFSETQ. CDR3 length: 13 residues. Losses at the gene ends were 4 bases for V and 3 bases for J; bases not matched to a gene: 1. For the CDR3, the DNA is TGCGCCAGCAGCGGACAGGGGTACACTGAAGCTTTCTTT. It specifies CASSGQGYTEAFF.

The V gene is TRBV10-3, the J gene TRBJ2-7; D may be TRBD1 or TRBD2 (7 bases each). Germline assignment: CDR1 ENHRY and CDR2 SYGVKD. The CDR3 extends over 17 amino acids. Trimming removed 4 bases at V and 0 bases at J, with 19 bases between. The CDR3: CAISGGGGTVSSYEQYF. The CDR3 bases are TGTGCCATCAGTGGGGGGGGAGGGACAGTTAGCTCCTACGAGCAGTACTTC.